One and the same sample provided the 31 T cell receptor beta chains below, sequenced in a study of blood T cell repertoires in COVID-19. Assay used: immunoSEQ multiplex PCR; TCRdb lists only in-frame clones, some missing. Of 130,000 to 150,000 clones listed, around nine tenths are singletons. Sequenced material: peripheral blood. Receptors originate from a woman in her forties with acute or convalescent COVID-19.

The rearrangement uses TRBV7-9 and TRBJ1-1; 8 nucleotides agree with TRBD1. This CDR3 contains 15 residues. Germline-derived CDR1 and CDR2 are SEHNR and FQNEAQ (reference sequence). V was pared by 5 bases and J by 4 bases, with 9 bases of the junction left unmatched. CDR3 region: CASSKTGARGTEAFF. The CDR3 DNA sequence: TGTGCCAGCAGCAAGACAGGGGCCAGGGGCACTGAAGCTTTCTTT.

The V and J genes are TRBV19 and TRBJ2-5; the match to TRBD1 covers 12 bases. This CDR3 region has 16 residues. Trimming at V came to 1 base and at J to 5 bases, leaving 5 bases not matched to a gene. The germline gives CDR1 LNHDA, CDR2 SQIVND (reference sequence). Here the CDR3 DNA reads TGTGCCAGTAGTATAGCCGGGACAGGGGGCAAGGAGACCCAGTACTTC. Translated: CASSIAGTGGKETQYF. The entire variable domain, with the rest obtained from reference TRBV19 and TRBJ2-5, is as follows: DGGITQSPKYLFRKEGQNVTLSCEQNLNHDAMYWYRQDPGQGLRLIYYSQIVNDFQKGDIAEGYSVSREKKESFPLTVTSAQKNPTAFYLCASSIAGTGGKETQYFGPGTRLLVL.

The genes are TRBV7-2 and TRBJ2-7; 7 bases agree with TRBD1. The CDR3 loop spans 14 amino acids. Germline CDR1 and CDR2: SGHTA and FQGNSA. V shed 5 bases, J shed 0 bases, and the junction held 4 bases outside the gene matches. In DNA, the CDR3 is TGTGCCAGCAGCGAAAGACAGGGCTCCTACGAGCAGTACTTC. It is translated as CASSERQGSYEQYF.

The chain uses TRBV5-1 and TRBJ1-1, with D uncertain. Germline assignment: CDR1 SGHRS and CDR2 YFSETQ. V was trimmed by 4 bases and J by 6 bases, leaving 16 bases between them. This CDR3 is built from 14 residues. This chain's CDR3 is CASSGREGWSEAFF. The CDR3 nucleotides read TGCGCCAGCAGCGGGCGGGAAGGGTGGTCTGAAGCTTTCTTT.

This clone was detected once. The chain recombines TRBV3-1 (or the pseudogene TRBV3-2) with TRBJ1-5; tentatively, D is TRBD1 (5 bases). Per the germline V gene, CDR1 is LGHDT and CDR2 is YNNKEL (reference sequence). V dropped 1 base and J dropped 6 bases, with 13 bases sitting between them. The CDR3 loop spans 15 amino acids. The CDR3 region is CASSQGSGTLQPQHF. CDR3 DNA: TGTGCCAGCAGCCAAGGGTCGGGGACTCTTCAGCCCCAGCATTTT.

The V and J genes are TRBV6-5 and TRBJ2-1, with TRBD2 matching 8 bases. Trimming removed 5 bases from V and 10 bases from J; junction bases left unmatched: 13. The CDR3 runs 15 residues. Germline assignment: CDR1 MNHEY and CDR2 SVGAGI. The CDR3 loop reads CASSRGLAGHVEQFF. The CDR3 DNA follows: TGTGCCAGCAGTCGCGGACTAGCAGGTCATGTGGAGCAGTTCTTC.

The gene calls are TRBV10-3 and TRBJ2-7; TRBD1 might be the D (6 bases). V gave up 6 bases and J gave up 0 bases, with 12 bases separating them. This CDR3 has 14 residues. CDR1 and CDR2 (germline): ENHRY, SYGVKD. The CDR3 is CAIRGAELSYEQYF. In nucleotides, the CDR3 is TGTGCCATCAGGGGGGCGGAACTCTCCTACGAGCAGTACTTC.

This clone has a handful of counts. V is TRBV5-1 and J is TRBJ2-1; tentatively, D is TRBD2 (6 bases). Germline CDR1 and CDR2: SGHRS and YFSETQ. The V end lost 1 base, the J end lost 5 bases, and 13 bases lay between the germline ends. The CDR3 runs 15 residues. CDR3 coding DNA: TGCGCCAGCAGCTTGCCCCGCGGGATCAACAATGAGCAGTTCTTC. It specifies CASSLPRGINNEQFF.

The chain links TRBV28 to TRBJ2-2; D may be TRBD2 (7 bases). Germline V gene lookup returns CDR1 MDHEN and CDR2 SYDVKM. The CDR3 is 15 amino acids. Trimming shortened V by 5 bases and J by 3 bases, and 13 bases separated the two germline ends. The CDR3 loop reads CASSGGAGYTGELFF. In DNA, the CDR3 is TGTGCCAGCAGTGGGGGGGCAGGGTACACCGGGGAGCTGTTTTTT.

The V call is TRBV6-2 or TRBV6-3, the J call TRBJ1-5; D is possibly TRBD1 (5 bases). The CDR3 consists of 14 residues. Per germline, CDR1 MNHEY and CDR2 SVGEGT. The V gene lost 3 bases and the J gene lost 4 bases, with 10 bases spanning the gap. DNA for the CDR3: TGTGCCAGCAGTTATATGGGGCGAAATCAGCCCCAGCATTTT. It encodes CASSYMGRNQPQHF.

This clone was found a few times. The gene calls are TRBV29-1 and TRBJ1-1; D uncertain. The V end lost 4 bases, the J end lost 1 base, and 4 bases lay between the germline ends. Germline V lookup: CDR1 SQVTM, CDR2 ANQGSEA. The CDR3 runs to 11 residues. The CDR3 DNA sequence: TGCAGCGTTGTCAAGAACACTGAAGCTTTCTTT. It is translated as CSVVKNTEAFF.

Here the CDR3 reads CSASVPPGETQYF. CDR3 nucleotides: TGCAGTGCTAGTGTCCCTCCGGGGGAGACCCAGTACTTC. The chain is built from TRBV20-1 and TRBJ2-5, with D possibly TRBD2 on 5 matching bases. Germline V gene data show CDR1 as DFQATT and CDR2 as SNEGSKA (reference sequence). Trimming took off 3 bases at V and 5 bases at J, with 13 bases between the two ends. The CDR3 runs 13 residues.

The table lists this clone with a count of one. Other DNA sequences in the same sample also yield this CDR3. The V call is TRBV18, the J call TRBJ1-3; unclear D gene. Trimming removed 0 bases at V and 4 bases at J, with 7 bases between. The germline CDR1 and CDR2 sequences are KGHSH and LQKENI. The CDR3 spans 14 residues. DNA of the CDR3: TGTGCCAGCTCACCACCGAGCGTAGGAAACACCATATATTTT. Amino acid sequence: CASSPPSVGNTIYF.

V is TRBV18 and J is TRBJ1-1, with D unresolved. The CDR3 consists of 16 residues. The germline CDR1 and CDR2 sequences are KGHSH and LQKENI. V dropped 1 base and J dropped 4 bases, with 16 bases sitting between them. DNA of the CDR3: TGTGCCAGCTCACCACGGGCAGCCTCCTTGGGCACTGAAGCTTTCTTT. Translating gives CASSPRAASLGTEAFF.

In its sample, this clone was seen a few times. The germline gene is not matched at one end of the junction; a read error may be the cause. The V gene is TRBV7-7, the J gene TRBJ2-5, with 11 nucleotides matching TRBD2. The CDR3 covers 17 residues. Germline loops: CDR1 SSHAT, CDR2 FNYEAQ (reference sequence). This chain's CDR3 is CASSLGELAGGLETQYF. The CDR3 region has the DNA TGTGCTAGCAGCTTAGGAGAGCTAGCGGGAGGCTTAGAGACCCAGTACTTC.

The chain is built from TRBV11-3 and TRBJ2-5; no definite D call. Germline V gene lookup returns CDR1 SGHNT and CDR2 YENEEA. This CDR3 is 16 amino acids long. V shed 11 bases and J shed 0 bases, with 22 bases lying between them. The CDR3 loop reads CASNPPVKQHQETQYF. CDR3 bases: TGTGCCTCCAATCCCCCAGTGAAACAGCACCAAGAGACCCAGTACTTC. The whole variable domain, remainder taken from reference TRBV11-3 and TRBJ2-5, is EAGVVQSPRYKIIEKKQPVAFWCNPISGHNTLYWYLQNLGQGPELLIRYENEEAVDDSQLPKDRFSAERLKGVDSTLKIQPAELGDSAVYLCASNPPVKQHQETQYFGPGTRLLVL.

J is TRBJ1-6 and V is TRBV5-6, with TRBD1 matching over 7 bases. After removal of 4 bases from V and 10 bases from J, the junction contained 8 bases not matched to a gene. This CDR3 has 14 residues. Germline lookup yields CDR1 SGHDT and CDR2 YYEEEE. The CDR3 DNA sequence: TGTGCCAGCAGCCTCAGGACAGGCGTATCACCCCTCCACTTT. This sequence encodes CASSLRTGVSPLHF.

The V call is TRBV30, the J call TRBJ1-4; D perhaps matches TRBD1 (6 bases). V shed 3 bases and J shed 10 bases, with 15 bases lying between them. Germline assignment: CDR1 GTSNPN and CDR2 SVGIG (reference sequence). There are 13 residues in the CDR3. The CDR3 protein is CAWRSQGRGKLFF. The CDR3 DNA sequence: TGTGCCTGGAGGAGCCAGGGGAGAGGAAAACTGTTTTTT. The full variable domain, completed using reference TRBV30 and TRBJ1-4, is SQTIHQWPATLVQPVGSPLSLECTVEGTSNPNLYWYRQAAGRGLQLLFYSVGIGQISSEVPQNLSASRPQDRQFILSSKKLLLSDSGFYLCAWRSQGRGKLFFGSGTQLSVL.

V and J are TRBV28 and TRBJ2-3; D is uncertain. V lost 8 bases, J lost 0 bases, and 21 bases lay in between. The CDR3 runs 17 residues. Germline CDR1 reads MDHEN; CDR2 reads SYDVKM. For the CDR3, the DNA is TGTGCCAGCTTCCCCTCGTCAGGAACCCCTAGCACAGATACGCAGTATTTT. Translation gives CASFPSSGTPSTDTQYF.

This rearrangement joins TRBV19 to TRBJ1-2; D is undetermined. Deletions cut 3 bases from V and 4 bases from J, with 9 bases between. From germline, CDR1 is LNHDA and CDR2 SQIVND (reference sequence). This CDR3 has 13 residues. CDR3 residues: CASSMAGFYGYTF. CDR3 coding DNA: TGTGCCAGTAGTATGGCCGGGTTCTATGGCTACACCTTC.

J is TRBJ2-7 and V is TRBV5-6; D is unresolved. Germline loops: CDR1 SGHDT, CDR2 YYEEEE. The CDR3 has 11 amino acids. The V and J ends lost 0 bases and 6 bases respectively, with 4 bases between them. CDR3 region: CASSLAFEQYF. The CDR3 nucleotides read TGTGCCAGCAGCTTGGCCTTCGAGCAGTACTTC.

The CDR3 sequence is CASSPEGGGYGYTF. The CDR3 DNA follows: TGTGCCAGCTCACCAGAGGGCGGTGGCTATGGCTACACCTTC. The chain combines TRBV18 with TRBJ1-2; D is undetermined. From germline, CDR1 is KGHSH and CDR2 LQKENI. CDR3 length equals 14 residues. V lost 2 bases and J lost 4, with 11 bases in between.

The genes are TRBV6-5 and TRBJ2-5; D is uncertain. Deletions cut 7 bases from V and 5 bases from J, with 11 bases between. CDR1 is MNHEY, CDR2 SVGAGI, per germline. This CDR3 is built from 12 residues. CDR3 DNA sequence: TGTGCCAGCACTGGCGGTACGGAGACCCAGTACTTC. Translated, it gives CASTGGTETQYF.

This clone was counted a few times. The CDR3 sequence: CASSRGLEAFF. The CDR3 coding sequence is TGTGCCAGCAGTAGGGGTCTCGAAGCTTTCTTT. This rearrangement joins TRBV28 to TRBJ1-1, with D perhaps TRBD1 (5 bases). This CDR3 is built from 11 residues. V lost 5 bases, J lost 8 bases, and 9 bases lay in between. The V gene's germline CDR1 is MDHEN and CDR2 SYDVKM.

J is TRBJ1-6 and V is TRBV7-6, with D hard to call. Trimming took off 1 base at V and 6 bases at J, with 13 bases between the two ends. The length of the CDR3 is 16 residues. From germline, CDR1 is SGHVS and CDR2 FNYEAQ. The CDR3 DNA reads TGTGCCAGCAGCTTAGGTTCCGGGTCCCCTAATTCACCCCTCCACTTT. It yields the protein CASSLGSGSPNSPLHF.

This clone was counted once. The chain recombines TRBV2 with TRBJ2-2, with D unresolved. Between the trimmed V and J ends, which lost 6 bases and 4 bases, there was a span of 9 bases. CDR3 size: 13 residues. Germline loops: CDR1 SNHLY, CDR2 FYNNEI. CDR3 residues: CASSATITGELFF. Here the CDR3 DNA reads TGTGCCAGCAGCGCAACAATCACCGGGGAGCTGTTTTTT.

This chain's CDR3 is CASSVDGSVGGAFF. CDR3 bases: TGTGCCAGCAGTGTTGATGGTAGTGTCGGGGGGGCTTTCTTT. The gene calls are TRBV2 and TRBJ1-1; the D gene is possibly TRBD1 (5 bases). V lost 4 bases, J lost 11 bases, and 20 bases lay in between. The CDR3 contains 14 residues. CDR1 SNHLY and CDR2 FYNNEI come from the germline V gene.

The chain employs TRBV19 and TRBJ1-1; the D is unclear. V shed 5 bases and J shed 3 bases, with 22 bases lying between them. The CDR3 is 17 amino acids. Looked up from germline, CDR1 is LNHDA and CDR2 is SQIVND (reference sequence). CDR3 in amino acids: CASSPAGGPGYDTEAFF. CDR3 bases: TGTGCCAGTAGTCCAGCGGGCGGGCCGGGATACGACACTGAAGCTTTCTTT.

The J gene is TRBJ1-3, the V gene TRBV6-5; D ambiguous. Trimming left V 0 bases short and J 0 bases short, with 6 bases between. CDR3 length equals 15 residues. In germline, CDR1 is MNHEY, CDR2 SVGAGI. The CDR3 here is CASSYSEDSGNTIYF. CDR3 bases: TGTGCCAGCAGTTACTCGGAGGACTCTGGAAACACCATATATTTT.

The chain joins TRBV7-8 to TRBJ2-3, with unresolved D. V lost 0 bases and J lost 3, with 10 bases in between. The CDR3 runs 15 residues. CDR1 and CDR2 (germline): SGHVS, FQNEAQ. The CDR3 is CASSLAPGSTDTQYF. For the CDR3, the DNA is TGTGCCAGCAGCTTAGCACCAGGTTCGACAGATACGCAGTATTTT.

The V gene is TRBV27, the J gene TRBJ1-5; TRBD1 agrees at 11 bases. Losses at the gene ends were 5 bases for V and 3 bases for J; bases not matched to a gene: 12. This CDR3 has 18 residues. Germline-derived CDR1 and CDR2 are MNHEY and SMNVEV (reference sequence). CDR3 loop: CASSPYSGTGGSNQPQHF. The CDR3 DNA sequence: TGTGCCAGCAGTCCCTACTCCGGGACAGGGGGATCCAATCAGCCCCAGCATTTT.